The entry below gives a single T cell receptor (beta chain) sequence along with its context. The data were obtained in a study of graft-versus-host responses after intestinal transplantation. The CDR3 covers 13 residues. Germline-derived CDR1 and CDR2 are SGHTA and FQGNSA. V gave up 5 bases and J gave up 2 bases, with 10 bases separating them. Study outcomes and limitations: GvH clones occurred in recipient marrow; some first appeared in ileum or blood.

CFSE-labeled responder cells (roughly 200,000) were plated with roughly 200,000 irradiated, violet-dye-labeled stimulator cells. Repertoires were generated with immunoSEQ multiplex PCR, while TCRdb's copy carries only in-frame clones and drops some. Of about 12,000 clones in the sample, 30% to 35% were seen once. Here the sequenced sample was alloreactive CD8+ T cells from a mixed lymphocyte reaction culture, taken before intestinal transplant. As for subset: CFSE-low proliferating T cells sorted from roughly 6-day pre-transplant mixed lymphocyte reaction (GvH or HvG direction). This receptor was obtained from a human patient who received an intestinal transplant. The V call is TRBV7-2, the J call TRBJ2-7, with D maybe TRBD1 (6 bases). CDR3: CASSPTGTYEQYF. The CDR3 DNA follows: TGTGCCAGCAGCCCGACAGGTACCTACGAGCAGTACTTC.